The clone carrying this T cell receptor beta chain was recorded only once. Antigen unknown. The data derive from a study of OX40 agonist ivuxolimab in advanced cancers. Broader study findings: Clonal expansion by week 6 occurred in CD4+ and CD8+ blood T cells (at 0.1 to 3.0 mg/kg).

With 2 bases removed from V and 4 bases from J, the gap between germline ends came to 12 bases. Germline V gene sequence: CDR1 MNHEY, CDR2 SVGAGI. The CDR3 loop spans 14 amino acids. Clones were read by immunoSEQ multiplex PCR, and TCRdb kept only the in-frame ones, dropping some. This sample yields about 82,000 clones, of which around 83% are seen a single time; 0.2% to 0.25% belongs to the top ten. The chain links TRBV6-5 to TRBJ2-7, with D unclear. The sequencing used CD4+ or CD8+ T cells sorted from blood, collected in a trial of the OX40 agonist ivuxolimab. The clonotype was recovered from an adult with an advanced solid tumor such as melanoma, head and neck, liver or kidney cancer. This chain's CDR3 is CASSYDRDLYEQYF. CDR3 in DNA: TGTGCCAGCAGTTACGACCGAGACCTATACGAGCAGTACTTC.